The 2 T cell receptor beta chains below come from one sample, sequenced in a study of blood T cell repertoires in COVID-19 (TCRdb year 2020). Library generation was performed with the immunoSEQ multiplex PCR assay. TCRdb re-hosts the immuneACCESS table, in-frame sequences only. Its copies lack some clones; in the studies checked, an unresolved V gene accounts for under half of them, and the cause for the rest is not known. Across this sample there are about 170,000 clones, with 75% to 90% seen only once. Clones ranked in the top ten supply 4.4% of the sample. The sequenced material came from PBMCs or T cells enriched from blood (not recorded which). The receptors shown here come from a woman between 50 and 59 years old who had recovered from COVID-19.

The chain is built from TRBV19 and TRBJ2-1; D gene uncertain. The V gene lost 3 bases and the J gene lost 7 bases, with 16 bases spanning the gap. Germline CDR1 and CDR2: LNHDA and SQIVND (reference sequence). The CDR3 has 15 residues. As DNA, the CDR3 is TGTGCCAGTAGTATTTACCTCCGTGGGCCAAATGAGCAGTTCTTC. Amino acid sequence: CASSIYLRGPNEQFF.

CDR3 DNA: TGTGCCAACCAGGGACAGGGGGCTACCGGGGAGCTGTTTTTT. This sequence encodes CANQGQGATGELFF. The genes are TRBV7-9 and TRBJ2-2, with TRBD1 identical over 12 bases. CDR3 length: 14 residues. Per germline, CDR1 SEHNR and CDR2 FQNEAQ (reference sequence). V was clipped by 10 bases and J by 5 bases; unmatched bases: 5.